This T cell receptor beta chain is from a study of blood T cell repertoires in COVID-19. In the authors' methods: Cell counts per sample came from amplifying reference gene primers. Measured with immunoSEQ multiplex PCR; TCRdb has only the in-frame clones, and not every one. The D gene and trimming were derived from the DNA, and the V and J assignments and clone size from that table. The data hold 82,000 or so clones, with around 89% observed a single time. This clone was observed once. Germline V gene data show CDR1 as KGHDR and CDR2 as SFDVKD. V lost 4 bases and J lost 8, with 16 bases in between. There are 14 residues in the CDR3.

V gene TRBV24-1 combines with J gene TRBJ1-2; D is uncertain. The receptor's source is a woman in her forties or fifties with acute COVID-19. The sequenced material came from PBMCs or T cells enriched from blood (not recorded which). The chain's CDR3 is CATSDSRLHRGYTF. The CDR3 DNA is TGTGCCACCAGTGACTCTCGACTCCACCGGGGCTACACCTTC.